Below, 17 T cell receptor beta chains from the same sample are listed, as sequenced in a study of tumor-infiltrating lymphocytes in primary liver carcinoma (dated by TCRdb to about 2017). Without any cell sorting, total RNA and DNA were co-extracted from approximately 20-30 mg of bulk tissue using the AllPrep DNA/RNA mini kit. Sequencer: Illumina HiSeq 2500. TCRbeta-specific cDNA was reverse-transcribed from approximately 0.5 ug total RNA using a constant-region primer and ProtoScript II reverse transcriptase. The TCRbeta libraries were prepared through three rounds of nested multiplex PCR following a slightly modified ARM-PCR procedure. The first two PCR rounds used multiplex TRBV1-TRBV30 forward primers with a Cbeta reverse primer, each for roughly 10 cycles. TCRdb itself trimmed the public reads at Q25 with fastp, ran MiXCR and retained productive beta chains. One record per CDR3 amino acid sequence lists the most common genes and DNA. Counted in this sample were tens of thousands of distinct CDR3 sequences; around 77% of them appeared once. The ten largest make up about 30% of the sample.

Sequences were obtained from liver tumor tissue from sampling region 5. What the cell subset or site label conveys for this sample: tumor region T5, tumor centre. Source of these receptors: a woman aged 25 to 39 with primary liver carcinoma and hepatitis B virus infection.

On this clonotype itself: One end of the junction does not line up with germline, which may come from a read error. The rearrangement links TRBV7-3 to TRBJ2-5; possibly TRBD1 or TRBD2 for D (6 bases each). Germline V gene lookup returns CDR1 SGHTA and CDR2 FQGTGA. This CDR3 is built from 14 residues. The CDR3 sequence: CASSLWGAQETQYF. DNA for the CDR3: TGCGCCAGCAGCTTATGGGGGGCTCAAGAGACCCAGTACTTC.

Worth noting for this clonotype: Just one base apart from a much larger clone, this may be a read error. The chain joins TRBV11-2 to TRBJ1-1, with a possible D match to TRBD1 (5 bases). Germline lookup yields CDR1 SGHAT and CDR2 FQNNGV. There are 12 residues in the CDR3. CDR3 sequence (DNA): TGTGCCAGCAGCCCAGACAGCGCTGAAGCTTCCTTT. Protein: CASSPDSAEASF.

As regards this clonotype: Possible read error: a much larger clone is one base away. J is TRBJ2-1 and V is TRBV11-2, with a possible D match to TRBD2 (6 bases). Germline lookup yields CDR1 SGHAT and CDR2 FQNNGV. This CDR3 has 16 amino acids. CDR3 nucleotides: TGTGCCAGCAGCTCAAGCCTGGACGGGAGCTACAATGGGCAGCTCTTC. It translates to CASSSSLDGSYNGQLF. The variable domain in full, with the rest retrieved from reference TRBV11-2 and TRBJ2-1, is EAGVAQSPRYKIIEKRQSVAFWCNPISGHATLYWYQQILGQGPKLLIQFQNNGVVDDSQLPKDRFSAERLKGVDSTLKIQPAKLEDSAVYLCASSSSLDGSYNGQLFGPGTRLTVL.

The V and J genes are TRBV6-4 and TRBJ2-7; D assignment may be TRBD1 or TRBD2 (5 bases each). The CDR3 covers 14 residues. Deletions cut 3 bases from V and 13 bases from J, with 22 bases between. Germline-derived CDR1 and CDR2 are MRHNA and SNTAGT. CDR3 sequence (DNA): TGTGCCAGCAGTGAATCCCCGGGGCAGGATAGACTATACTTC. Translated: CASSESPGQDRLYF.

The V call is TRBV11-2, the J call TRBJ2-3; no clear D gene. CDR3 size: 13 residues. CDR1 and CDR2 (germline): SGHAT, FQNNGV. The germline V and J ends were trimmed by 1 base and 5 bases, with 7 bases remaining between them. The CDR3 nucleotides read TGTGCCAGCAGCTTAGGTAGAGGAGATACGCAGTATTTT. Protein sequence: CASSLGRGDTQYF.

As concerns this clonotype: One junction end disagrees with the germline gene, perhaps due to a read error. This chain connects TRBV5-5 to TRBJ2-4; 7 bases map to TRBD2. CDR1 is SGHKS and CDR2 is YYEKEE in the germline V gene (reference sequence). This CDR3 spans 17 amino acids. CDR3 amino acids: CDSCLVGMREGPDIQYF. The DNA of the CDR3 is TGTGACAGCTGCTTAGTAGGAATGAGGGAGGGGCCGGACATTCAGTACTTC.

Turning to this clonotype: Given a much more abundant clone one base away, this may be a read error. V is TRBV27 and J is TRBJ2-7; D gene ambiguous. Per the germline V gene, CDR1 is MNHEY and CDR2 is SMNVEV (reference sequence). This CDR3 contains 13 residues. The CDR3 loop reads CACSLRPPYEQYF. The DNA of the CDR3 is TGTGCCTGCAGTTTACGACCCCCGTACGAGCAGTACTTC.

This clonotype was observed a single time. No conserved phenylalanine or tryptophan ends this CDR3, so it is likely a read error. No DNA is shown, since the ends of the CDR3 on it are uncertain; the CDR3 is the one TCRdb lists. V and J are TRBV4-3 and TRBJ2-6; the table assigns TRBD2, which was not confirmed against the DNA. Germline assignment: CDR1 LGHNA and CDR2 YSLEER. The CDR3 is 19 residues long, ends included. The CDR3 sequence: CTSSQETSGRFSGANVLRL.

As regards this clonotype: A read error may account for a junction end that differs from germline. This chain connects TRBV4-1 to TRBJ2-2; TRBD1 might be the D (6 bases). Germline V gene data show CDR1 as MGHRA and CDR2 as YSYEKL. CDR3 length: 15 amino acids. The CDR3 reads CASSQDPGVIGELFF. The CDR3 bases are TGTGCCAGCAGCCAAGATCCAGGGGTGATCGGGGAGCTGTTTTTT.

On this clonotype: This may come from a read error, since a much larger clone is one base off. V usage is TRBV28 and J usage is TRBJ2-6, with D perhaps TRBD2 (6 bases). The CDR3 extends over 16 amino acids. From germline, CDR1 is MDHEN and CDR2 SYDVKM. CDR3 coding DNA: TGTGCCAGCGGGCGGGACGAAACCTCTGGGGTCAACGTCCTGACTTTC. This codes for CASGRDETSGVNVLTF.

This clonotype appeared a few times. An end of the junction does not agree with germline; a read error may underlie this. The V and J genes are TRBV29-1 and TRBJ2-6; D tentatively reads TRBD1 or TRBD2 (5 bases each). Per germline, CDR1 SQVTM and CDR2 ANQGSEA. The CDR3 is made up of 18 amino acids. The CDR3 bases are TGCAGCGTTGAAGATCAACGTCAGGAGGCAGGTGGGGCTAACGTCCTGACTTTC. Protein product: CSVEDQRQEAGGANVLTF.

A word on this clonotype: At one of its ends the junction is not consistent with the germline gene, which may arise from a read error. CDR3 bases: TGTGACAGCAGTGTCCCCCTCGAGCAGTTCTTC. Translated: CDSSVPLEQFF. The rearrangement joins TRBV11-2 to TRBJ2-1, with unresolved D. This CDR3 spans 11 amino acids. The V gene's germline CDR1 is SGHAT and CDR2 FQNNGV. Full variable domain (rest looked up from reference TRBV11-2 and TRBJ2-1): EAGVAQSPRYKIIEKRQSVAFWCNPISGHATLYWYQQILGQGPKLLIQFQNNGVVDDSQLPKDRFSAERLKGVDSTLKIQPAKLEDSAVYLCDSSVPLEQFFGPGTRLTVL.

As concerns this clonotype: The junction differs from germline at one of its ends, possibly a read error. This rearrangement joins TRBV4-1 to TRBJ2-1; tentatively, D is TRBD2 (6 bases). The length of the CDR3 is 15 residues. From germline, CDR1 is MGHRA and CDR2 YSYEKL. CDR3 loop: CTSSQDGLARDEQLF. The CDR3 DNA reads TGCACCAGTAGCCAAGATGGTCTAGCGAGGGATGAGCAGCTCTTC.

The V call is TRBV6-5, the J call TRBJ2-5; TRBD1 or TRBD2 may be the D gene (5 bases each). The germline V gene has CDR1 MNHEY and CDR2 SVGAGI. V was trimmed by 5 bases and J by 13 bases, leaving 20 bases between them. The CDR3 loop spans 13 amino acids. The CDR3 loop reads CASSADTGLIRYF. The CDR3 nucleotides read TGTGCCAGCAGTGCCGACACGGGGCTGATCCGGTACTTC.

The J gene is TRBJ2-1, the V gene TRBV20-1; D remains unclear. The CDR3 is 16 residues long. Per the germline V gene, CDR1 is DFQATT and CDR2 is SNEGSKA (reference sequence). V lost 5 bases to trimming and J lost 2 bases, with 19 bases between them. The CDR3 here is CSAPPPQRSPYNEQFF. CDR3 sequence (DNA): TGCAGTGCTCCCCCCCCTCAGCGAAGCCCCTACAATGAGCAGTTCTTC.

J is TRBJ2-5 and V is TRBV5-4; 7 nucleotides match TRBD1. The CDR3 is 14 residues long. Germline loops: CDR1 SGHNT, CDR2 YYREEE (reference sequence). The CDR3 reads CDGSRGQTLETQYF. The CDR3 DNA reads TGTGACGGCAGCCGGGGACAGACTCTAGAGACCCAGTACTTC.

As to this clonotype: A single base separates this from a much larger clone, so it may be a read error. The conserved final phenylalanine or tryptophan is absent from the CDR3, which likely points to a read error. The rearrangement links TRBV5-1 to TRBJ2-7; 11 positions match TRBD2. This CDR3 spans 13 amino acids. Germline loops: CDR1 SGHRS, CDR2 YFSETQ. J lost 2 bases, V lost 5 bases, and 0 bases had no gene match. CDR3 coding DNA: TGCGCCAGCAGTAGCGGGAGGGCCTACGAGCAGTACCTC. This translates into CASSSGRAYEQYL.